This T cell receptor (beta chain) was sequenced in a study of blood T cell repertoires in COVID-19. Study details: Collection of acute and convalescent COVID-19 samples took place in the United States, Italy and Spain. From T cells, B-cell-depleted T cells, or PBMCs came the material, which was cDNA or gDNA.

Original analysis: How many nucleated cells were present was estimated from reference gene primer amplification. The data were produced by immunoSEQ multiplex PCR, yet TCRdb's version contains in-frame clones alone and is incomplete. D and trimming were read from the DNA, whereas the V and J calls and clone size are those reported in that table. The data hold 200,000 to 300,000 clones, with 84% observed a single time. V was trimmed by 10 bases and J by 8 bases, leaving 17 bases between them. The germline gives CDR1 SGHTA, CDR2 FQGNSA. This CDR3 has 12 amino acids. The sample was peripheral blood. The chain joins TRBV7-2 to TRBJ1-2; D perhaps matches TRBD1 (6 bases). This receptor was obtained from a man in his sixties with acute or convalescent COVID-19. The CDR3 is CATRPTGRGYTF. The CDR3 coding sequence is TGTGCCACTCGCCCTACAGGGCGAGGCTACACCTTC.